These 7 T cell receptor beta chains were sequenced from one sample in a study of naive and memory T cell subsets. The beta constant-region primer was an equimolar mix of two oligonucleotides covering TRBC1 and TRBC2. Four rounds of PCR amplified the ligated cDNA using nested alpha and beta constant-region primers plus SP2. TCRdb independently ran MiXCR on the UMI-ligation and nested PCR reads; one entry per CDR3 protein. The sample carries about 23,000 distinct CDR3 sequences, approximately 10% recorded once. The sample was central memory CD8+ T cells from blood. All receptors derive from a human donor in good health.

Here the CDR3 reads CATSDPTFTGLRNEQFF. The CDR3 DNA follows: TGTGCCACCAGTGACCCAACCTTCACGGGACTTCGCAATGAGCAGTTCTTC. The chain has TRBV24-1 and TRBJ2-1; TRBD2 is a possible D gene (6 bases). The length of the CDR3 is 17 residues. From germline, CDR1 is KGHDR and CDR2 SFDVKD. Trimming removed 4 bases at V and 6 bases at J, with 21 bases between.

This clonotype appeared many times. The chain uses TRBV11-2 and TRBJ2-1; D not resolved. Between the trimmed V and J ends, which lost 5 bases and 7 bases, there was a span of 18 bases. This CDR3 is 15 amino acids long. CDR1 and CDR2 from the germline V gene are SGHAT and FQNNGV. In nucleotides, the CDR3 is TGTGCCAGCAGCCGTTTCGACTCGGCTTATAATGAGCAGTTCTTC. As protein: CASSRFDSAYNEQFF.

This clonotype was detected many times. The V and J genes are TRBV10-3 and TRBJ2-3; 8 bases line up with TRBD2. This CDR3 comprises 14 residues. Germline loops: CDR1 ENHRY, CDR2 SYGVKD. After removal of 3 bases from V and 4 bases from J, the junction contained 3 bases not matched to a gene. CDR3 residues: CAISENGRADTQYF. In nucleotides, the CDR3 is TGTGCCATCAGTGAAAACGGGAGGGCAGATACGCAGTATTTT.

The chain employs TRBV27 and TRBJ2-1, with D possibly TRBD1 on 5 matching bases. Germline V gene sequence: CDR1 MNHEY, CDR2 SMNVEV (reference sequence). The CDR3 consists of 14 residues. With 5 bases removed from V and 5 bases from J, the gap between germline ends came to 13 bases. The CDR3 loop reads CASSPVTENNEQFF. The CDR3 DNA sequence: TGTGCCAGCAGTCCAGTGACAGAAAACAATGAGCAGTTCTTC.

The chain recombines TRBV5-1 with TRBJ1-1; D unclear. The germline gives CDR1 SGHRS, CDR2 YFSETQ. CDR3 size: 15 residues. The V gene lost 0 bases and the J gene lost 4 bases, with 13 bases spanning the gap. The CDR3 DNA is TGCGCCAGCAGCTTGGCCGGAGGGTTGGTCACTGAAGCTTTCTTT. Its translation is CASSLAGGLVTEAFF.

The table lists this clonotype with a few counts. The chain carries TRBV11-2 and TRBJ2-1; the match to TRBD2 covers 14 bases. After removal of 2 bases from V and 8 bases from J, the junction contained 8 bases not matched to a gene. The CDR3 extends over 17 amino acids. Germline assignment: CDR1 SGHAT and CDR2 FQNNGV. DNA for the CDR3: TGTGCCAGCAGCTTAACCGGGACTAGCGGGAGTGGGGATGAGCAGTTCTTC. Encoded protein: CASSLTGTSGSGDEQFF.

This clonotype was counted ten times or more. The V call is TRBV6-1, the J call TRBJ2-7, with D perhaps TRBD1 or TRBD2 (5 bases each). The CDR3 has 13 amino acids. In germline, CDR1 is MNHNS, CDR2 SASEGT. V was pared by 4 bases and J by 4 bases, with 11 bases between. The CDR3 is CASSVLDRYEQYF. The CDR3 DNA reads TGTGCCAGCAGTGTACTAGACAGATACGAGCAGTACTTC.